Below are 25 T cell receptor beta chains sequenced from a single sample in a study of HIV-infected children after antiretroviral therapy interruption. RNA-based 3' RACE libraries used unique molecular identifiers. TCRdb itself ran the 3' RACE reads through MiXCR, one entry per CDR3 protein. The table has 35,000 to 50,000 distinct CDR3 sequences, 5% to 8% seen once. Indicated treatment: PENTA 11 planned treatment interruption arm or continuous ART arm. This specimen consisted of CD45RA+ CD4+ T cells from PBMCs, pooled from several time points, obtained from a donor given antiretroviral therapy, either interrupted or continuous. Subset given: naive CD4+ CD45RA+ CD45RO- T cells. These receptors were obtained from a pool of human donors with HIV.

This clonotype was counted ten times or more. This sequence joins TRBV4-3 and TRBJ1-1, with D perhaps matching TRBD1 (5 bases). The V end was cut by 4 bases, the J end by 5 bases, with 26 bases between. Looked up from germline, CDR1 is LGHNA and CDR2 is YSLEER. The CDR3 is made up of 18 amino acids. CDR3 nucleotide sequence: TGCGCCAGCAGCCTCAGCTTAGGGACGAAGGGTTTAGAAACTGAAGCTTTCTTT. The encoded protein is CASSLSLGTKGLETEAFF.

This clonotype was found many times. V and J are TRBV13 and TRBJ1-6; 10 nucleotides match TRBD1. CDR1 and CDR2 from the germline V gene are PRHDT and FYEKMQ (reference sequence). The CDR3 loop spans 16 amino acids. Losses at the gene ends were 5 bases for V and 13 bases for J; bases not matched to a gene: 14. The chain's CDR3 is CASSPRQGARSTPLHF. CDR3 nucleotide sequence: TGTGCCAGCAGCCCGAGACAGGGGGCGCGATCTACTCCCCTCCACTTT.

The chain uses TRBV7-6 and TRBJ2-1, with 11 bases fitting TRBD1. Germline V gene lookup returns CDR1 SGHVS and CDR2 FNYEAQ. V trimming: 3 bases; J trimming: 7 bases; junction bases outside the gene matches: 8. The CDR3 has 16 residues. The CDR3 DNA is TGTGCCAGCAGCTTGCCGGGACAGGGGGTCGGTAATGAGCAGTTCTTC. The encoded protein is CASSLPGQGVGNEQFF.

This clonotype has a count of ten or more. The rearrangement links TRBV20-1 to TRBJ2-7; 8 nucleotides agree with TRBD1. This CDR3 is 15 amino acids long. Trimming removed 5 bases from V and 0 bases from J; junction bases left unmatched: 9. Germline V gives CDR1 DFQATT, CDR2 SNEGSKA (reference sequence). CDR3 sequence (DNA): TGCAGTGCTGAATACAGGGGGGATAACTCCTACGAGCAGTACTTC. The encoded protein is CSAEYRGDNSYEQYF.

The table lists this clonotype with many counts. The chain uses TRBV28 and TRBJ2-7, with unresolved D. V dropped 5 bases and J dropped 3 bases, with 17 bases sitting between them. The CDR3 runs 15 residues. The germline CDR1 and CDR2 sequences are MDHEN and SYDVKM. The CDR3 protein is CASSPSVGAYYEQYF. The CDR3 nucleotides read TGTGCCAGCAGTCCCTCGGTGGGCGCCTACTACGAGCAGTACTTC.

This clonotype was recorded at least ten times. The CDR3 reads CSAIQSPETQYF. For the CDR3, the DNA is TGCAGTGCCATACAGAGCCCGGAGACCCAGTACTTC. The V call is TRBV20-1, the J call TRBJ2-5, with D unclear. V shed 6 bases and J shed 5 bases, with 13 bases lying between them. Germline values: CDR1 DFQATT, CDR2 SNEGSKA (reference sequence). The CDR3 spans 12 residues.

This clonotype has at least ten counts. Written as DNA, the CDR3 is TGTGCCAGCACCCTAAGGGGTATCACTGAAGCTTTCTTT. Protein: CASTLRGITEAFF. The chain has TRBV12-3 or TRBV12-4 and TRBJ1-1; D is perhaps TRBD1 (5 bases). The germline V and J ends were trimmed by 7 bases and 4 bases, with 13 bases remaining between them. The CDR3 is made up of 13 amino acids.

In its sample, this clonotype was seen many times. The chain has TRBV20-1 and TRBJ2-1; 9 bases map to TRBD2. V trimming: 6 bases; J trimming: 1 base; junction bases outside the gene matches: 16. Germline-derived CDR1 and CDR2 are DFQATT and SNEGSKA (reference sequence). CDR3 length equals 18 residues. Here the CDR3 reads CSAGPWLAGRDSYNEQFF. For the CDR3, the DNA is TGCAGTGCCGGACCGTGGCTAGCGGGACGCGATTCCTACAATGAGCAGTTCTTC.

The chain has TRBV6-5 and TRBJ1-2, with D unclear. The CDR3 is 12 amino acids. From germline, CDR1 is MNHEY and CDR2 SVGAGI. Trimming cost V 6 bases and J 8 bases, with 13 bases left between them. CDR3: CASRTDPVGYTF. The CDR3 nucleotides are TGTGCCAGCAGAACTGACCCAGTAGGCTACACCTTC.

This CDR3 is CASSQTSGVSPLHF. Written as DNA, the CDR3 is TGCGCCAGCAGCCAAACCTCCGGAGTATCACCCCTCCACTTT. The V and J genes are TRBV4-3 and TRBJ1-6; no clear D gene. This CDR3 contains 14 residues. Germline V CDR1 and CDR2: LGHNA, YSLEER. V was trimmed by 2 bases and J by 10 bases, leaving 12 bases between them.

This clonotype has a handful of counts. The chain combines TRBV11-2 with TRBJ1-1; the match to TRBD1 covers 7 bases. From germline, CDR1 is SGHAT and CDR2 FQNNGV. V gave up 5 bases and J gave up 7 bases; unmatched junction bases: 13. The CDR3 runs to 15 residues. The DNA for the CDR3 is TGTGCCAGCAGCCAGGGATTGAGGGGGCGCGGTGAAGCTTTCTTT. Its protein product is CASSQGLRGRGEAFF.

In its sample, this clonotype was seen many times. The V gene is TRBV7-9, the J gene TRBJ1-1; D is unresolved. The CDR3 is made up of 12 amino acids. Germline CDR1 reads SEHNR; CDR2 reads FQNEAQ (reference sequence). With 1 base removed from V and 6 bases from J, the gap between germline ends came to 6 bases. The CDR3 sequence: CASSLVDSEAFF. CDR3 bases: TGTGCCAGCAGCTTAGTCGATTCTGAAGCTTTCTTT. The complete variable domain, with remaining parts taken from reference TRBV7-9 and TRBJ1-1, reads DTGVSQNPRHKITKRGQNVTFRCDPISEHNRLYWYRQTLGQGPEFLTYFQNEAQLEKSRLLSDRFSAERPKGSFSTLEIQRTEQGDSAMYLCASSLVDSEAFFGQGTRLTVV.

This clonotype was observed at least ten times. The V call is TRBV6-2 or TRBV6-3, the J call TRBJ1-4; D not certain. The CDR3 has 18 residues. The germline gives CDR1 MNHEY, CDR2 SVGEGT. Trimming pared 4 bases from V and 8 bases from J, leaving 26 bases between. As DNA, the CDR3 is TGTGCCAGCAGTTTTCTCAACCTGGACGGGCCACCAAAGGAAAAACTGTTTTTT. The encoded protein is CASSFLNLDGPPKEKLFF.

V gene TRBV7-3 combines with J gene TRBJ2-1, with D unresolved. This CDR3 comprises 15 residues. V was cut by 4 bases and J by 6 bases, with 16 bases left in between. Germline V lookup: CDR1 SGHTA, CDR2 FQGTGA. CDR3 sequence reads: CASSSSALIFNEQFF. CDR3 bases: TGTGCCAGCAGCTCCTCGGCCCTAATCTTCAATGAGCAGTTCTTC.

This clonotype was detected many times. The CDR3 region has the DNA TGTGCCAGCTCAGCATTGCGGGCCCAGGGGGCCTCTGGGGCCAACGTCCTGACTTTC. This codes for CASSALRAQGASGANVLTF. The V and J genes are TRBV18 and TRBJ2-6, with 8 positions matching TRBD1. CDR1 and CDR2 (germline): KGHSH, LQKENI. The CDR3 sequence is 19 residues long. V trimming: 5 bases; J trimming: 0 bases; junction bases outside the gene matches: 12.

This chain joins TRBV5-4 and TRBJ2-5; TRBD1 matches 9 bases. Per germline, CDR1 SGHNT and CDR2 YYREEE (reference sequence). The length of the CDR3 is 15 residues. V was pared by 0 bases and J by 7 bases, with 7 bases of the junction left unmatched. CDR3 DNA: TGTGCCAGCAGCTTGGGGGGACAGGGAGATGTGACCCAGTACTTC. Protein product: CASSLGGQGDVTQYF.

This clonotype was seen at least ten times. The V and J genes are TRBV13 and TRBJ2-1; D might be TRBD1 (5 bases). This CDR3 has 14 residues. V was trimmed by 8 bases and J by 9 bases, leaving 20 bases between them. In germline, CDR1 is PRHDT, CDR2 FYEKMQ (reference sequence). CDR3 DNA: TGTGCCAGCTCTCTCGACAGAATCTATGCTGAGCAGTTCTTC. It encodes CASSLDRIYAEQFF.

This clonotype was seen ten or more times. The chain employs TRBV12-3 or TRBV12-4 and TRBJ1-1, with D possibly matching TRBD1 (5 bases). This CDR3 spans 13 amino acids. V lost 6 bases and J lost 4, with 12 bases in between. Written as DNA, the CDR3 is TGTGCCAGCAGCCGGGGGGTAGGCACTGAAGCTTTCTTT. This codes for CASSRGVGTEAFF.

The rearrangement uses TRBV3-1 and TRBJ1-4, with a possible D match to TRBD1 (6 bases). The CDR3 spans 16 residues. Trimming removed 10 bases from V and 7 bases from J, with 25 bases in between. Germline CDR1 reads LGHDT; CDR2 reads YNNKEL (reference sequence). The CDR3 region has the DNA TGTGCCACCACAAGTGATCCTCAGGGGAGGGGTGAAAAACTGTTTTTT. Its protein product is CATTSDPQGRGEKLFF.

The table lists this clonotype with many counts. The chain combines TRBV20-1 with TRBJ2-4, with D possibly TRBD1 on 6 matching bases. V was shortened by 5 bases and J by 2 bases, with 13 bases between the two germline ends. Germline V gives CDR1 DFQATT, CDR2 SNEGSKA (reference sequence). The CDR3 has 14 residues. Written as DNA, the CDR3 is TGCAGTGCTTTTGTAGGGGGTTCCAAAAACATTCAGTACTTC. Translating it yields CSAFVGGSKNIQYF.

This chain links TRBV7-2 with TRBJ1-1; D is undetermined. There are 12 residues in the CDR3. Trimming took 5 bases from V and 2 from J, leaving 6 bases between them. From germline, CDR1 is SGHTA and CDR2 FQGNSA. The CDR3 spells CASSRQNTEAFF. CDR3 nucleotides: TGTGCCAGCAGCAGACAAAACACTGAAGCTTTCTTT.

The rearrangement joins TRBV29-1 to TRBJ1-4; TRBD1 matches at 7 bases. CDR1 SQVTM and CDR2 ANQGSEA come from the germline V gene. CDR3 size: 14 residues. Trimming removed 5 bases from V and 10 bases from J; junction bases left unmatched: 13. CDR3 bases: TGCAGCGTTTCCCCAAGGGGGCCAACTGGAAAACTGTTTTTT. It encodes CSVSPRGPTGKLFF.

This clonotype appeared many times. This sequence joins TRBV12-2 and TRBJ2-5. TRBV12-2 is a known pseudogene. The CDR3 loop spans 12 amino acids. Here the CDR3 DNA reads TGTGCAAGTCGCTTAGACACTGAGACCCAGTACTTC. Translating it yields CASRLDTETQYF.

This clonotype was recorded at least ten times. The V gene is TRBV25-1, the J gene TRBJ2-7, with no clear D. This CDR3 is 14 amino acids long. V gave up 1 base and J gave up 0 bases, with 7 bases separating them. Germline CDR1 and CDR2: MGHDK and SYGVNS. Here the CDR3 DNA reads TGTGCCAGCAGTGAATCGGGCGGCTCCTACGAGCAGTACTTC. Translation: CASSESGGSYEQYF.

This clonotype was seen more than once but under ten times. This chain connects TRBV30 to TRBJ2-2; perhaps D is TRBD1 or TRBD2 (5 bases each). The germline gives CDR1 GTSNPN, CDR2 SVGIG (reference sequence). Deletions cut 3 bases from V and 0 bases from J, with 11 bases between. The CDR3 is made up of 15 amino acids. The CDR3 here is CAWSRGRANTGELFF. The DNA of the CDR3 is TGTGCCTGGAGCCGGGGACGGGCGAACACCGGGGAGCTGTTTTTT.